This T cell receptor (beta chain) was sequenced in a study of T-cell reconstitution after alpha-beta-depleted transplantation in children. Whole-study findings and limits: Elevated TCRbeta diversity at day 60 was traced, in some patients, to surviving recipient T cells and thymic progenitors. Reportedly, alpha-beta T cells present about two months post-transplant originated from several hundred expanded clones of graft origin. T-cell counts and diversity at one year post-transplant came mainly from newly produced T cells.

This clonotype was counted many times. Its specificity is unknown. Germline assignment: CDR1 SGHKS and CDR2 YYEKEE (reference sequence). With 0 bases removed from V and 3 bases from J, the gap between germline ends came to 13 bases. The CDR3 length is 15 residues. Unique molecular identifiers were used in preparing the TCRbeta library. TCRdb called the PCR reads again in MiXCR, with one record for every CDR3 protein. The sample includes under 850,000 distinct CDR3 sequences, around 14% of them seen just once. This receptor was obtained from a girl aged 2-9 years with congenital amegakaryocytic thrombocytopenia, due to receive a stem cell transplant. The chain recombines TRBV5-5 with TRBJ2-7; D possibly uses TRBD1 or TRBD2 (5 bases each). Sequenced here: PBMCs, sampled before TCRalphabeta/CD19-depleted stem cell transplant. The CDR3 DNA sequence: TGTGCCAGCAGCTTGGAGGGGACCCAGGGCTACGAGCAGTACTTC. Amino acids: CASSLEGTQGYEQYF.